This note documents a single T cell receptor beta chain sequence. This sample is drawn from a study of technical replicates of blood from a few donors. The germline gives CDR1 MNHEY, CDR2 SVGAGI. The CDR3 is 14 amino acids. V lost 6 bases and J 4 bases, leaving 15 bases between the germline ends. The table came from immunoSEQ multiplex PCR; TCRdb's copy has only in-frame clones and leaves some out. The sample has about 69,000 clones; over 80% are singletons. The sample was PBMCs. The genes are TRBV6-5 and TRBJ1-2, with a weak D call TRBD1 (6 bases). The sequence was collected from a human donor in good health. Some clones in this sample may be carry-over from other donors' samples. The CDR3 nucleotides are TGTGCCAGCAGGAGAGTTAGGGGGACCTATGGCTACACCTTC. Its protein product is CASRRVRGTYGYTF.